These 26 T cell receptor beta chains were sequenced from one sample in a study of blood T cell repertoires in COVID-19. The method was immunoSEQ multiplex PCR; TCRdb's version includes in-frame clones alone and lacks a portion of them. This sample yields roughly 180,000 clones, of which approximately 82% are seen a single time; 8% to 11% belongs to the top ten. The sequencing input was peripheral blood. The receptors were gathered from a woman of 80 years or more with active or convalescent COVID-19.

The chain is built from TRBV2 and TRBJ2-5; a possible D gene is TRBD1 (7 bases). The CDR3 has 15 residues. In germline, CDR1 is SNHLY, CDR2 FYNNEI. The V end was cut by 8 bases, the J end by 4 bases, with 20 bases between. The CDR3 sequence is CASSPRRDRGETQYF. DNA for the CDR3: TGTGCCAGCTCACCCCGGCGGGACAGAGGAGAGACCCAGTACTTC.

This clone was detected only once. This chain links TRBV5-1 with TRBJ1-1; D perhaps matches TRBD1 (6 bases). The CDR3 has 15 residues. V was cut by 3 bases and J by 4 bases, with 16 bases left in between. Germline V gives CDR1 SGHRS, CDR2 YFSETQ. The CDR3 coding sequence is TGCGCCAGCAGCTGGGGGACATTCTCGAGCACTGAAGCTTTCTTT. It encodes CASSWGTFSSTEAFF.

The chain couples TRBV19 to TRBJ1-2; the match to TRBD1 covers 9 bases. V was clipped by 10 bases and J by 4 bases; unmatched bases: 7. The CDR3 extends over 13 amino acids. CDR1 LNHDA and CDR2 SQIVND come from the germline V gene (reference sequence). For the CDR3, the DNA is TGTGCCACCGCGACAGGGGGTAGCTATGGCTACACCTTC. Its translation: CATATGGSYGYTF. Supplemented by reference TRBV19 and TRBJ1-2, the full variable domain reads DGGITQSPKYLFRKEGQNVTLSCEQNLNHDAMYWYRQDPGQGLRLIYYSQIVNDFQKGDIAEGYSVSREKKESFPLTVTSAQKNPTAFYLCATATGGSYGYTFGSGTRLTVV.

The rearrangement links TRBV11-3 to TRBJ2-6, with 11 bases aligning to TRBD1. The V gene's germline CDR1 is SGHNT and CDR2 YENEEA. The CDR3 has 17 residues. The trim removed 4 bases at V and 4 bases at J, leaving 6 bases unmatched. The CDR3 DNA sequence: TGTGCCAGCAGCTACGGGACAGGGGGAATCGGGGCCAACGTCCTGACTTTC. Protein sequence: CASSYGTGGIGANVLTF.

This chain joins TRBV9 and TRBJ2-2; tentative D call: TRBD1 (5 bases). V lost 0 bases and J lost 4, with 13 bases in between. This CDR3 is built from 16 residues. Looked up from germline, CDR1 is SGDLS and CDR2 is YYNGEE. Here the CDR3 DNA reads TGTGCCAGCAGCGTAGGATGGGGCAGCCTCACCGGGGAGCTGTTTTTT. Translation: CASSVGWGSLTGELFF.

This sequence joins TRBV19 and TRBJ2-1, with D unclear. Trimming removed 8 bases at V and 0 bases at J, with 11 bases between. Germline lookup yields CDR1 LNHDA and CDR2 SQIVND (reference sequence). This CDR3 has 14 residues. The CDR3, as DNA: TGTGCCAGTTTATCCGGTAGCTCCTACAATGAGCAGTTCTTC. Translation gives CASLSGSSYNEQFF.

The chain is built from TRBV28 and TRBJ2-5, with 9 bases identical to TRBD2. The CDR3 consists of 21 residues. Trimming removed 4 bases from V and 7 bases from J; junction bases left unmatched: 28. The V gene's germline CDR1 is MDHEN and CDR2 SYDVKM. Here the CDR3 reads CASSSVRSGAGGRRRQGTQYF. DNA for the CDR3: TGTGCCAGCAGTTCGGTTCGGAGTGGGGCGGGAGGGCGCCGTCGTCAGGGGACCCAGTACTTC.

Concerning this clone itself: The junction and the germline gene differ at one end; a read error may be behind it. The CDR3 sequence: CAWSVRRNSRHF. The CDR3 DNA sequence: TGTGCCTGGAGTGTTAGACGGAACTCCAGGCACTTC. This rearrangement joins TRBV30 to TRBJ2-7; D is undetermined. This CDR3 is built from 12 residues. Germline V lookup: CDR1 GTSNPN, CDR2 SVGIG (reference sequence).

The chain links TRBV9 to TRBJ1-1, with D unresolved. Per germline, CDR1 SGDLS and CDR2 YYNGEE. V dropped 0 bases and J dropped 1 base, with 10 bases sitting between them. There are 15 residues in the CDR3. CDR3 nucleotide sequence: TGTGCCAGCAGCGTAGGGGGAGTACCGAACACTGAAGCTTTCTTT. Translation gives CASSVGGVPNTEAFF.

The chain has TRBV5-8 and TRBJ2-5; the match to TRBD1 covers 11 bases. CDR1 is SGHTS, CDR2 YDEGEE, per germline. V was clipped by 6 bases and J by 5 bases; unmatched bases: 15. The CDR3 length is 17 residues. CDR3 sequence: CASTKGQGAVSGETQYF. The CDR3 DNA is TGTGCCAGCACGAAAGGACAGGGGGCTGTATCGGGGGAGACCCAGTACTTC.

This clone was recorded once. CDR3 residues: CASSLDRGRAFF. The CDR3 DNA reads as TGTGCCAGCAGCTTAGATAGGGGGCGCGCTTTCTTT. This chain joins TRBV7-9 and TRBJ1-1, with TRBD1 matching 7 bases. The V gene's germline CDR1 is SEHNR and CDR2 FQNEAQ (reference sequence). CDR3 size: 12 residues. V trimming: 1 base; J trimming: 11 bases; junction bases outside the gene matches: 4.

The sample holds a few counts of this clone. The chain carries TRBV3-1 (or the pseudogene TRBV3-2) and TRBJ1-2; tentative D call: TRBD1 (6 bases). The CDR3 spans 15 residues. The V and J ends lost 4 bases and 2 bases respectively, with 14 bases between them. Per germline, CDR1 LGHDT and CDR2 YNNKEL (reference sequence). This CDR3 reads CASSPTGRGNYGYTF. CDR3 sequence (DNA): TGTGCCAGCAGCCCAACAGGGAGGGGGAACTATGGCTACACCTTC.

This chain joins TRBV15 and TRBJ2-2; unclear D gene. Trimming removed 1 base at V and 0 bases at J, with 6 bases between. The CDR3 consists of 15 residues. Germline CDR1 is LNHNV and CDR2 is YYDKDF (reference sequence). The DNA for the CDR3 is TGTGCCACCAGCAGAGGACTGGCGAACACCGGGGAGCTGTTTTTT. Its protein is CATSRGLANTGELFF.

This clone was observed a handful of times. The V call is TRBV2, the J call TRBJ2-1; 8 positions agree with TRBD1. Per germline, CDR1 SNHLY and CDR2 FYNNEI. The CDR3 is 16 residues long. The V gene end was trimmed by 3 bases and the J gene end by 2 bases; junction bases not matched to a gene: 6. CDR3 nucleotides: TGTGCCAGCAGTGACTGGGACAGGCGCACCTACAATGAGCAGTTCTTC. This translates into CASSDWDRRTYNEQFF.

The rearrangement links TRBV3-1 (or the pseudogene TRBV3-2) to TRBJ1-1; D possibly corresponds to TRBD1 (6 bases). The germline CDR1 and CDR2 sequences are LGHDT and YNNKEL (reference sequence). The V end was cut by 3 bases, the J end by 4 bases, with 18 bases between. The CDR3 has 16 residues. The CDR3 sequence: CASSQRGGYVSTEAFF. The CDR3 bases are TGTGCCAGCAGCCAGAGGGGGGGGTATGTAAGCACTGAAGCTTTCTTT.

V usage is TRBV5-4 and J usage is TRBJ2-7; D gene unclear. From germline, CDR1 is SGHNT and CDR2 YYREEE (reference sequence). Between the trimmed V and J ends, which lost 0 bases and 9 bases, there was a span of 13 bases. The CDR3 runs to 13 residues. In DNA, the CDR3 is TGTGCCAGCAGCTTGGAATATAGTGCAATGCAGTACTTC. Translating gives CASSLEYSAMQYF.

The chain has TRBV28 and TRBJ1-1; TRBD1 might be the D (6 bases). V lost 5 bases and J lost 4, with 11 bases in between. Germline assignment: CDR1 MDHEN and CDR2 SYDVKM. The CDR3 length is 13 residues. CDR3 amino acids: CASSAGVGTEAFF. The CDR3 nucleotides read TGTGCCAGCAGTGCAGGGGTAGGCACTGAAGCTTTCTTT. Full variable domain (remainder filled in from reference TRBV28 and TRBJ1-1): DVKVTQSSRYLVKRTGEKVFLECVQDMDHENMFWYRQDPGLGLRLIYFSYDVKMKEKGDIPEGYSVSREKKERFSLILESASTNQTSMYLCASSAGVGTEAFFGQGTRLTVV.

This sequence joins TRBV6-5 and TRBJ1-2; TRBD1 aligns across 9 bases. This CDR3 contains 13 residues. In germline, CDR1 is MNHEY, CDR2 SVGAGI. The V gene end was trimmed by 6 bases and the J gene end by 6 bases; junction bases not matched to a gene: 5. The CDR3 reads CASSRGQGDGYTF. The CDR3 DNA sequence: TGTGCCAGCAGCCGGGGACAGGGCGATGGCTACACCTTC.

The chain couples TRBV5-1 to TRBJ2-5, with D maybe TRBD1 (8 bases). V lost 4 bases to trimming and J lost 4 bases, with 17 bases between them. Germline loops: CDR1 SGHRS, CDR2 YFSETQ. The length of the CDR3 is 15 residues. This chain's CDR3 is CASSANTGGGETQYF. CDR3 DNA sequence: TGCGCCAGCAGCGCCAACACAGGGGGGGGAGAGACCCAGTACTTC.

This rearrangement joins TRBV28 to TRBJ2-7, with 9 bases aligning to TRBD1. The CDR3 runs 12 residues. Trimming took 7 bases from V and 4 from J; bases not matched to a gene: 2. Germline assignment: CDR1 MDHEN and CDR2 SYDVKM. The CDR3 sequence: CASTGQGYEQYF. The CDR3 region has the DNA TGTGCCAGCACAGGACAGGGGTACGAGCAGTACTTC.

This chain links TRBV19 with TRBJ1-4; 8 bases align to TRBD1. Germline loops: CDR1 LNHDA, CDR2 SQIVND (reference sequence). This CDR3 region has 14 residues. The ends lost 5 bases at V and 8 bases at J; junction bases unmatched: 7. The CDR3 reads CASSQAGGDEKLFF. The DNA for the CDR3 is TGTGCCAGTAGTCAGGCAGGGGGCGACGAAAAACTGTTTTTT.

The chain has TRBV18 and TRBJ1-4; TRBD1 is a possible D gene (5 bases). V shed 2 bases and J shed 3 bases, with 7 bases lying between them. Germline V gene sequence: CDR1 KGHSH, CDR2 LQKENI. The CDR3 is 14 amino acids. CDR3 nucleotide sequence: TGTGCCAGCTCACCAAAGGGGTCTAATGAAAAACTGTTTTTT. This sequence encodes CASSPKGSNEKLFF.

As DNA, the CDR3 is TGTGCCAGCACGGCGGGGGGGCTTACCAATGAGCAGTTCTTC. Translating gives CASTAGGLTNEQFF. V gene TRBV28 combines with J gene TRBJ2-1; 9 nucleotides align to TRBD2. Trimming took 7 bases from V and 6 from J; bases not matched to a gene: 7. This CDR3 has 14 amino acids. Germline V lookup: CDR1 MDHEN, CDR2 SYDVKM.

V and J are TRBV2 and TRBJ2-7; D is unresolved. V was cut by 4 bases and J by 5 bases, with 9 bases left in between. The CDR3 runs 12 residues. The germline V gene encodes CDR1 SNHLY and CDR2 FYNNEI. In DNA form, the CDR3 reads TGTGCCAGCAGTGTCTATATCAACGAGCAGTACTTC. Amino acids: CASSVYINEQYF. Combining the CDR3 with reference TRBV2 and TRBJ2-7 gives the whole variable domain EPEVTQTPSHQVTQMGQEVILRCVPISNHLYFYWYRQILGQKVEFLVSFYNNEISEKSEIFDDQFSVERPDGSNFTLKIRSTKLEDSAMYFCASSVYINEQYFGPGTRLTVT.

The chain combines TRBV5-1 with TRBJ1-2; TRBD1 matches 10 bases. The CDR3 is 14 residues long. V shed 2 bases, J shed 3 bases, and the junction held 1 base outside the gene matches. Looked up from germline, CDR1 is SGHRS and CDR2 is YFSETQ. The CDR3 reads CASSFGQGDYGYTF. The CDR3 DNA reads TGCGCCAGCAGCTTCGGACAGGGGGACTATGGCTACACCTTC.

This rearrangement joins TRBV19 to TRBJ2-5; 7 positions agree with TRBD1. Losses at the gene ends were 3 bases for V and 5 bases for J; bases not matched to a gene: 6. The CDR3 has 14 amino acids. Germline V gene lookup returns CDR1 LNHDA and CDR2 SQIVND (reference sequence). In DNA, the CDR3 is TGTGCCAGTAGTATTACAGGGGTGAAGGAGACCCAGTACTTC. This sequence encodes CASSITGVKETQYF.